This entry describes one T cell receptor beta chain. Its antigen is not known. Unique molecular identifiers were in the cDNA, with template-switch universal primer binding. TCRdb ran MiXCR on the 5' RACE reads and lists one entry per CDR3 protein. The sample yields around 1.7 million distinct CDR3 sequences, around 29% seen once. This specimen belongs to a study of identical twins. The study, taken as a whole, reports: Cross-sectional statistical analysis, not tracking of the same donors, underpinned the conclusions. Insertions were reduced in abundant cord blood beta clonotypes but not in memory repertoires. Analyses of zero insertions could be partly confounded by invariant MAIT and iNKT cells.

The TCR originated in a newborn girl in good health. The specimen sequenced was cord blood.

CDR3 nucleotide sequence: TGCGCCAGCAGTGCCGGGGCCGAGCAGTTCTTC. Protein: CASSAGAEQFF. J is TRBJ2-1 and V is TRBV10-2; either TRBD1 or TRBD2 may supply D (5 bases each). Germline assignment: CDR1 WSHSY and CDR2 SAAADI. V gave up 4 bases and J gave up 10 bases, with 8 bases separating them. This CDR3 is built from 11 residues.